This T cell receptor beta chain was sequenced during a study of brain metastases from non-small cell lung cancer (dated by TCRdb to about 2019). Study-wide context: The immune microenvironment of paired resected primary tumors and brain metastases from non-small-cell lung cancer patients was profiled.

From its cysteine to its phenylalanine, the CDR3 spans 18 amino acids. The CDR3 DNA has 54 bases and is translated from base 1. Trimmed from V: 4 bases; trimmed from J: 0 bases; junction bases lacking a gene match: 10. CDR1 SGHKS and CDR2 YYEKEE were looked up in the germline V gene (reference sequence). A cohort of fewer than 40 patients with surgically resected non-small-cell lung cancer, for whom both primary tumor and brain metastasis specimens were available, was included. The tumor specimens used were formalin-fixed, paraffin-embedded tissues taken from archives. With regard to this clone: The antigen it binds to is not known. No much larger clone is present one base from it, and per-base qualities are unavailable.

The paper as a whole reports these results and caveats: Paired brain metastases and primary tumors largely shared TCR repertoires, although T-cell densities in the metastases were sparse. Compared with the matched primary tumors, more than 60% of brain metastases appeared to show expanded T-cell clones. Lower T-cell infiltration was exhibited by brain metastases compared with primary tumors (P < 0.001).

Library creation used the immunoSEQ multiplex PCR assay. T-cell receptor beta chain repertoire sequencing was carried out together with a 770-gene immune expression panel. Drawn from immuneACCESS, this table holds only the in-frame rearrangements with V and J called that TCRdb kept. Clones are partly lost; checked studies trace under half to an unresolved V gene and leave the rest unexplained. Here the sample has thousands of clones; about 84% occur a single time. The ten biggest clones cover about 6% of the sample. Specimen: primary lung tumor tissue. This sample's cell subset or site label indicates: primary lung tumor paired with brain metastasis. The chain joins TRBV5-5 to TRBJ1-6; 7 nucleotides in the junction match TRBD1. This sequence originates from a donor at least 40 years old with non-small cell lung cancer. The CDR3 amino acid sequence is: CASSPRPRQGSYNSPLHF. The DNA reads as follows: TGTGCCAGCAGCCCCAGGCCCCGACAGGGCTCCTATAATTCACCCCTCCACTTT.